This entry lists 17 T cell receptor beta chains sequenced from one sample in a study of blood T cell repertoires in COVID-19. Method: immunoSEQ multiplex PCR; TCRdb's copy keeps in-frame clones and lacks some. The top ten clones hold around 1.1% of a sample with about 110,000 clones, 70% to 90% of them seen once. Sequencing was performed on peripheral blood. These receptors originate from a human donor in a cohort sampled during active COVID-19.

The chain is built from TRBV19 and TRBJ1-2; 7 nucleotides agree with TRBD1. The germline gives CDR1 LNHDA, CDR2 SQIVND (reference sequence). CDR3 length: 17 amino acids. The V gene end was trimmed by 7 bases and the J gene end by 3 bases; junction bases not matched to a gene: 17. CDR3 DNA sequence: TGTGCCAGTATCAATGGGGATCAGGACAGGCTCTACTATGGCTACACCTTC. The encoded protein is CASINGDQDRLYYGYTF.

This clone was picked up a small number of times. The rearrangement uses TRBV2 and TRBJ1-5; no definite D call. The CDR3 sequence is 13 residues long. In germline, CDR1 is SNHLY, CDR2 FYNNEI. Trimming cost V 6 bases and J 2 bases, with 8 bases left between them. The DNA of the CDR3 is TGTGCCAGCAGCGCCTTAGGCAATCAGCCCCAGCATTTT. Amino acid sequence: CASSALGNQPQHF.

This chain links TRBV18 with TRBJ2-5; 8 nucleotides match TRBD1. Germline V gene data show CDR1 as KGHSH and CDR2 as LQKENI. The CDR3 contains 15 residues. V shed 0 bases, J shed 5 bases, and the junction held 5 bases outside the gene matches. The CDR3: CASSPPQGAGETQYF. CDR3 bases: TGTGCCAGCTCACCACCGCAGGGGGCCGGGGAGACCCAGTACTTC.

This sequence joins TRBV5-1 and TRBJ1-2, with TRBD1 identical over 8 bases. The V and J ends lost 4 bases and 6 bases, in that order; junction bases with no gene match: 8. The germline V gene has CDR1 SGHRS and CDR2 YFSETQ. The CDR3 extends over 14 amino acids. The CDR3 DNA is TGCGCCAGCAGCGTCTCGACAGGGGAGGATGGCTACACCTTC. Protein product: CASSVSTGEDGYTF. Complete variable domain (other parts from reference TRBV5-1 and TRBJ1-2): KAGVTQTPRYLIKTRGQQVTLSCSPISGHRSVSWYQQTPGQGLQFLFEYFSETQRNKGNFPGRFSGRQFSNSRSEMNVSTLELGDSALYLCASSVSTGEDGYTFGSGTRLTVV.

The rearrangement joins TRBV5-4 to TRBJ1-1; D ambiguous. With 4 bases removed from V and 1 base from J, the gap between germline ends came to 8 bases. The CDR3 runs 13 residues. Per germline, CDR1 SGHNT and CDR2 YYREEE (reference sequence). CDR3 coding DNA: TGTGCCAGCAGCGCGATAGAGAACACTGAAGCTTTCTTT. It is translated as CASSAIENTEAFF.

The chain recombines TRBV9 with TRBJ2-4; 10 bases are a match to TRBD2. The CDR3 extends over 16 amino acids. V gave up 0 bases and J gave up 7 bases; unmatched junction bases: 7. Germline V gives CDR1 SGDLS, CDR2 YYNGEE. The CDR3 sequence is CASSVELAGDPNIQYF. CDR3 DNA: TGTGCCAGCAGCGTAGAGCTAGCGGGAGACCCGAACATTCAGTACTTC.

This clone was found once. The chain combines TRBV2 with TRBJ2-7, with D perhaps matching TRBD1 (6 bases). Trimming cost V 2 bases and J 6 bases, with 11 bases left between them. The CDR3 has 13 residues. CDR1 and CDR2 (germline): SNHLY, FYNNEI. The CDR3 DNA follows: TGTGCCAGCAGTGAAACAGGGTTCGGCGAGCAGTACTTC. It encodes CASSETGFGEQYF.

V is TRBV5-1 and J is TRBJ2-5; D perhaps matches TRBD2 (5 bases). Germline CDR1 and CDR2: SGHRS and YFSETQ. The germline V and J ends were trimmed by 5 bases and 5 bases, with 13 bases remaining between them. There are 13 residues in the CDR3. CDR3 amino acids: CASSRRTVETQYF. CDR3 coding DNA: TGCGCCAGCAGTAGGAGGACGGTGGAGACCCAGTACTTC. The variable domain in full, with the rest retrieved from reference TRBV5-1 and TRBJ2-5, is KAGVTQTPRYLIKTRGQQVTLSCSPISGHRSVSWYQQTPGQGLQFLFEYFSETQRNKGNFPGRFSGRQFSNSRSEMNVSTLELGDSALYLCASSRRTVETQYFGPGTRLLVL.

This clone was found once. The rearrangement joins TRBV7-3 to TRBJ2-1; 8 nucleotides align to TRBD1. Looked up from germline, CDR1 is SGHTA and CDR2 is FQGTGA. The J segment lost 9 bases and the V segment lost 2 bases, leaving 12 bases of the junction unmatched. The CDR3 runs to 16 residues. Here the CDR3 DNA reads TGTGCCAGCAGCTTACCAGGGACAGGCAAGGGTGGTGAGCAGTTCTTC. Translated, it gives CASSLPGTGKGGEQFF.

This clone was seen only a few times. The V gene is TRBV6-9, the J gene TRBJ1-1; TRBD1 might be the D (6 bases). The germline V gene has CDR1 MNHGY and CDR2 SVAAGI. There are 13 residues in the CDR3. V gave up 0 bases and J gave up 7 bases, with 9 bases separating them. This chain's CDR3 is CASSYSVQGEAFF. CDR3 in DNA: TGTGCCAGCAGTTATTCCGTACAGGGTGAAGCTTTCTTT.

This sequence joins TRBV28 and TRBJ1-4, with 10 nucleotides matching TRBD1. Germline lookup yields CDR1 MDHEN and CDR2 SYDVKM. Trimming took 6 bases from V and 0 from J; bases not matched to a gene: 4. The CDR3 is 16 residues long. CDR3 nucleotide sequence: TGTGCCAGCAGCCGGACAGGGGGTACAACTAATGAAAAACTGTTTTTT. Encoded protein: CASSRTGGTTNEKLFF.

This rearrangement joins TRBV5-1 to TRBJ2-1; D is unresolved. V lost 4 bases, J lost 6 bases, and 17 bases lay in between. Germline values: CDR1 SGHRS, CDR2 YFSETQ. CDR3 size: 15 residues. The DNA of the CDR3 is TGCGCCAGCAGCCTTGGGCCCCTGAAGGCCAATGAGCAGTTCTTC. Its protein product is CASSLGPLKANEQFF.

The rearrangement uses TRBV5-6 and TRBJ2-7; D is perhaps TRBD2 (6 bases). The length of the CDR3 is 13 residues. Germline CDR1 and CDR2: SGHDT and YYEEEE. V lost 6 bases to trimming and J lost 2 bases, with 12 bases between them. In DNA, the CDR3 is TGTGCCAGCAACCGCGCGGGGACCTACGAGCAGTACTTC. Amino acid sequence: CASNRAGTYEQYF.

This chain connects TRBV7-3 to TRBJ2-3; the D is unclear. The CDR3 runs 16 residues. The ends were cut back, 1 base at V and 0 bases at J, with 11 bases in the middle. Germline V gene lookup returns CDR1 SGHTA and CDR2 FQGTGA. CDR3 residues: CASSLMGSLSTDTQYF. The CDR3 DNA reads TGTGCCAGCAGCTTAATGGGCTCCCTTAGCACAGATACGCAGTATTTT.

The chain links TRBV27 to TRBJ1-6, with 7 bases identical to TRBD1. Looked up from germline, CDR1 is MNHEY and CDR2 is SMNVEV (reference sequence). The CDR3 has 17 residues. J gave up 9 bases and V 5 bases, and 16 bases lay outside the gene matches. The CDR3 sequence: CASSPTSKTGETSPLHF. CDR3 coding DNA: TGTGCCAGCAGTCCGACTAGTAAAACAGGGGAGACTTCACCCCTCCACTTT.

This clone has only one observation. This CDR3 is CASSLLPWTSGGPNTGELFF. The CDR3, as DNA: TGTGCCAGCAGCCTACTCCCTTGGACTAGCGGGGGGCCAAACACCGGGGAGCTGTTTTTT. This rearrangement joins TRBV6-2 or TRBV6-3 to TRBJ2-2; 14 nucleotides align to TRBD2. The germline V gene has CDR1 MNHEY and CDR2 SVGEGT. V lost 6 bases and J lost 2; bases outside the gene matches: 14. The CDR3 spans 20 residues.

This chain joins TRBV6-6 and TRBJ1-3, with 9 bases lining up with TRBD1. The CDR3 totals 16 residues. J gave up 4 bases and V 5 bases, and 9 bases lay outside the gene matches. Germline assignment: CDR1 MNHNY and CDR2 SVGAGI (reference sequence). CDR3: CASSRQGVVYGNTIYF. In nucleotides, the CDR3 is TGTGCCAGCAGTCGACAGGGGGTGGTGTACGGAAACACCATATATTTT.